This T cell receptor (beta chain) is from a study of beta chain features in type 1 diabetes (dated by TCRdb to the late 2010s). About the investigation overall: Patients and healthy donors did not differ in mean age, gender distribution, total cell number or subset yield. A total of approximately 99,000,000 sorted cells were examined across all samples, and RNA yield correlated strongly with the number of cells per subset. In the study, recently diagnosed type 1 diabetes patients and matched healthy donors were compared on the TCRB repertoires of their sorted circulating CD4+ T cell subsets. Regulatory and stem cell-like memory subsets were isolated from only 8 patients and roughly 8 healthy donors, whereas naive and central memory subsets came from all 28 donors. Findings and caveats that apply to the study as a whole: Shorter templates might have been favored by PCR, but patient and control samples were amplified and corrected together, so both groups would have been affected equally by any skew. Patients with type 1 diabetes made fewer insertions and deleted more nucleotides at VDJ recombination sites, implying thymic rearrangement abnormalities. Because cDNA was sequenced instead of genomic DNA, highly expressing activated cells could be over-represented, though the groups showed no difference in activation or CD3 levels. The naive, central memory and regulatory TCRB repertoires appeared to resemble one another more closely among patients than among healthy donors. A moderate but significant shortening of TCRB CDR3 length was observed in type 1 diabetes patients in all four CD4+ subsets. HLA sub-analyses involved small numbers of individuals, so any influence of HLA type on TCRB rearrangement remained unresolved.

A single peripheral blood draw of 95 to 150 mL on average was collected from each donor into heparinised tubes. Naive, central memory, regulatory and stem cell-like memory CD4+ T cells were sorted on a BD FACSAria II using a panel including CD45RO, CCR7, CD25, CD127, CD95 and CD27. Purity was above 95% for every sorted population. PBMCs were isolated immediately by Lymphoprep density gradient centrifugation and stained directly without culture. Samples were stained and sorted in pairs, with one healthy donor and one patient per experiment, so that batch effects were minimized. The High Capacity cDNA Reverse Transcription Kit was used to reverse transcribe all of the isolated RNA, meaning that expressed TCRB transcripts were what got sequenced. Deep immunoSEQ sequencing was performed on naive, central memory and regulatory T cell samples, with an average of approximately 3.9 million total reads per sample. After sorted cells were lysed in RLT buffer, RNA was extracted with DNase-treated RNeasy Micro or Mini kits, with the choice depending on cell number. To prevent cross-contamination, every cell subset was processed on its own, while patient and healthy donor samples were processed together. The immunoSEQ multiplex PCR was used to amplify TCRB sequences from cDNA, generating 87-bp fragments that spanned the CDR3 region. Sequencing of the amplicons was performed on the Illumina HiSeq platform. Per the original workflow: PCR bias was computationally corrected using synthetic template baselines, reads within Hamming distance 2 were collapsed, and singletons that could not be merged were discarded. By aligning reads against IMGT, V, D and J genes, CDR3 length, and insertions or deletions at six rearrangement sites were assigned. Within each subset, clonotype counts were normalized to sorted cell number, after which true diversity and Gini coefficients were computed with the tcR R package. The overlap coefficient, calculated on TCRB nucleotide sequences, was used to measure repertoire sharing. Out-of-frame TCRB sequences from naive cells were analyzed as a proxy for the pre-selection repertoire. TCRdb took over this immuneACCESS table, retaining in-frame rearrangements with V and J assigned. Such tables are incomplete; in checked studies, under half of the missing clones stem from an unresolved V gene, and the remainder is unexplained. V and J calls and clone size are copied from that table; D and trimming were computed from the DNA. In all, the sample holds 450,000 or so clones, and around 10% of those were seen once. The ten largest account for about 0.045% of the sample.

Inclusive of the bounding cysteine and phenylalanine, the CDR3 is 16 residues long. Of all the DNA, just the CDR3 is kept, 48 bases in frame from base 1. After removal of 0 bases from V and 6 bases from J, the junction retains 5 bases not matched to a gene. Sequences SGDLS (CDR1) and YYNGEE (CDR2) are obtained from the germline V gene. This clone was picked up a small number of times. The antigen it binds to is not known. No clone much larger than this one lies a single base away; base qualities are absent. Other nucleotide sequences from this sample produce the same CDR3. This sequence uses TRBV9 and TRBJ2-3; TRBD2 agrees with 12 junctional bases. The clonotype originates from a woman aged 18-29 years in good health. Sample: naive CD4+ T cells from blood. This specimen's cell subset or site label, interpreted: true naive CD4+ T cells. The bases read TGTGCCAGCAGCGTAGGTCTAGCGGGAGGGCCGGATACGCAGTATTTT. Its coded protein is CASSVGLAGGPDTQYF.